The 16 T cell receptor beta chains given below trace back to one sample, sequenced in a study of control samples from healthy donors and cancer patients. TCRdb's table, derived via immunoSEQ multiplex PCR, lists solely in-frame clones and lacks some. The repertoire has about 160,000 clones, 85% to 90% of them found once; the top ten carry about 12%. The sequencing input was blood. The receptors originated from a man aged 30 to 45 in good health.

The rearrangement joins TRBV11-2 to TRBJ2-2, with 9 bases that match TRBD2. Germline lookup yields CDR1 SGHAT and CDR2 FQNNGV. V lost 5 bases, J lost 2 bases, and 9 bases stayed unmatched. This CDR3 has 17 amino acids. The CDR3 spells CASSVGIAGDNTGELFF. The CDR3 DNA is TGTGCCAGCAGCGTCGGGATAGCGGGGGACAACACCGGGGAGCTGTTTTTT. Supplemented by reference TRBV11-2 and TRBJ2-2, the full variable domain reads EAGVAQSPRYKIIEKRQSVAFWCNPISGHATLYWYQQILGQGPKLLIQFQNNGVVDDSQLPKDRFSAERLKGVDSTLKIQPAKLEDSAVYLCASSVGIAGDNTGELFFGEGSRLTVL.

CDR3 bases: TGTGCCAGCAGCTGGTGGGGATCTAGTCCGACACGCACAGATACGCAGTATTTT. Translated, it gives CASSWWGSSPTRTDTQYF. The chain recombines TRBV5-6 with TRBJ2-3; D remains unclear. This CDR3 has 18 amino acids. From germline, CDR1 is SGHDT and CDR2 YYEEEE. The V gene lost 3 bases and the J gene lost 1 base, with 21 bases spanning the gap. The full variable domain, its missing parts supplied by reference TRBV5-6 and TRBJ2-3, is DAGVTQSPTHLIKTRGQQVTLRCSPKSGHDTVSWYQQALGQGPQFIFQYYEEEERQRGNFPDRFSGHQFPNYSSELNVNALLLGDSALYLCASSWWGSSPTRTDTQYFGPGTRLTVL.

The CDR3 is CATGRWTGMNEQFF. The CDR3, as DNA: TGTGCCACCGGCCGGTGGACAGGGATGAATGAGCAGTTCTTC. The V and J genes are TRBV7-9 and TRBJ2-1; 8 bases line up with TRBD1. V lost 10 bases and J lost 7; bases outside the gene matches: 12. Germline assignment: CDR1 SEHNR and CDR2 FQNEAQ (reference sequence). The CDR3 is 14 residues long. The variable domain in full, completed from reference TRBV7-9 and TRBJ2-1, reads DTGVSQNPRHKITKRGQNVTFRCDPISEHNRLYWYRQTLGQGPEFLTYFQNEAQLEKSRLLSDRFSAERPKGSFSTLEIQRTEQGDSAMYLCATGRWTGMNEQFFGPGTRLTVL.

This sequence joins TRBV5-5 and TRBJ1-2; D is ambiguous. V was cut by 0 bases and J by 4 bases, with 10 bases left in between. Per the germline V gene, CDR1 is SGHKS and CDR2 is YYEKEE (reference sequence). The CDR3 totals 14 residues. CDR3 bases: TGTGCCAGCAGCTTGGTCCCGTCAAGCTATGGCTACACCTTC. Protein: CASSLVPSSYGYTF. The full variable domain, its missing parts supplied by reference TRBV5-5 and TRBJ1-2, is DAGVTQSPTHLIKTRGQQVTLRCSPISGHKSVSWYQQVLGQGPQFIFQYYEKEERGRGNFPDRFSARQFPNYSSELNVNALLLGDSALYLCASSLVPSSYGYTFGSGTRLTVV.

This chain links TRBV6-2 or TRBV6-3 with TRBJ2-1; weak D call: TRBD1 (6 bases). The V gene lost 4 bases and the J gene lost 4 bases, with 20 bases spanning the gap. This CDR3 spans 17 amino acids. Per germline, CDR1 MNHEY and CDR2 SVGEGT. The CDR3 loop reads CASSSRSGHSIYNEQFF. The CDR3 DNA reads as TGTGCCAGCAGTTCCCGCTCGGGACACAGTATTTACAATGAGCAGTTCTTC.

Here the CDR3 reads CASSQADRRNEKLFF. Here the CDR3 DNA reads TGCGCCAGCAGCCAGGCGGACAGGAGAAATGAAAAACTGTTTTTT. The chain links TRBV4-3 to TRBJ1-4, with TRBD1 matching 7 bases. Per germline, CDR1 LGHNA and CDR2 YSLEER. V lost 3 bases, J lost 5 bases, and 6 bases stayed unmatched. The length of the CDR3 is 15 residues.

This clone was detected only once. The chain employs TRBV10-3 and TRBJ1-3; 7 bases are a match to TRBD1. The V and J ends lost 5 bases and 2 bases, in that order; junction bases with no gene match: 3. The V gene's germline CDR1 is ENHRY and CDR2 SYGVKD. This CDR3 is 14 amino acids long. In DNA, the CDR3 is TGTGCCATCAGTACAGGGGTCCCTGGAAACACCATATATTTT. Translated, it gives CAISTGVPGNTIYF.

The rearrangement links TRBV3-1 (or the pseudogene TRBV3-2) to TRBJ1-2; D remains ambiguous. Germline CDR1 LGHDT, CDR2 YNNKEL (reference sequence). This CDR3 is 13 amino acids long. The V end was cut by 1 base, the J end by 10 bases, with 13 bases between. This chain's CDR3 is CASSQVGRSFYTF. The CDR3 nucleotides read TGTGCCAGCAGCCAAGTGGGCAGGTCGTTCTACACCTTC.

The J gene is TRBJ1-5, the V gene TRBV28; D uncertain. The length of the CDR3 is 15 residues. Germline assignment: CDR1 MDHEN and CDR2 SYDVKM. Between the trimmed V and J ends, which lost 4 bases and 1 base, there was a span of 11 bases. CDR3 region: CASSSLTPSNQPQHF. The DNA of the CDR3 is TGTGCCAGCAGTTCCCTGACCCCGAGCAATCAGCCCCAGCATTTT.

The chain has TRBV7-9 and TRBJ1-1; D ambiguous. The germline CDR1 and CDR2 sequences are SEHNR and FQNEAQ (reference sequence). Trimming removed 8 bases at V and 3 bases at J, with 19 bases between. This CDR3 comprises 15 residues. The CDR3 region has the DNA TGTGCCAGCTGGGGAGCCGGAACGGACGACACTGAAGCTTTCTTT. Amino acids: CASWGAGTDDTEAFF.

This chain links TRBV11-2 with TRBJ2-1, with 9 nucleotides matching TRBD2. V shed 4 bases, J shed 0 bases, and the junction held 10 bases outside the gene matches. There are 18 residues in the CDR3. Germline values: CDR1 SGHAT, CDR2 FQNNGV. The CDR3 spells CASSSYSGGFSSYNEQFF. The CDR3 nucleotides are TGTGCCAGCAGCTCCTATAGCGGGGGTTTTAGCTCCTACAATGAGCAGTTCTTC.

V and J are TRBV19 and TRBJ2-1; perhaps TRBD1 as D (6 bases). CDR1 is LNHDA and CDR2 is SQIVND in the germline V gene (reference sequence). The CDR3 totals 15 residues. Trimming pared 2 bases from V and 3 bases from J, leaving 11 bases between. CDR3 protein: CASSIQDSFYNEQFF. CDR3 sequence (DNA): TGTGCCAGTAGTATACAGGACAGTTTCTACAATGAGCAGTTCTTC.

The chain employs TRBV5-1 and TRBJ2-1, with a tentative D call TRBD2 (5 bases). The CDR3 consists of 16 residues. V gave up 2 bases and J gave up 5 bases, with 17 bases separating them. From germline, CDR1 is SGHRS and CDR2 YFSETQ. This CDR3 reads CASSLAPGPEDNEQFF. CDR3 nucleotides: TGCGCCAGCAGCTTAGCTCCGGGCCCGGAGGACAATGAGCAGTTCTTC. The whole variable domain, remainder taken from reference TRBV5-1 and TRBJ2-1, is KAGVTQTPRYLIKTRGQQVTLSCSPISGHRSVSWYQQTPGQGLQFLFEYFSETQRNKGNFPGRFSGRQFSNSRSEMNVSTLELGDSALYLCASSLAPGPEDNEQFFGPGTRLTVL.

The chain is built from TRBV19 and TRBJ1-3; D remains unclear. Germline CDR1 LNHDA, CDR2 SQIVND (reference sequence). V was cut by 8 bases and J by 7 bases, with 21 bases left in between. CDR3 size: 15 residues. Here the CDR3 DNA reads TGTGCCAGTCAACTTACCCGGACCGCAGGCAACACCATATATTTT. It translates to CASQLTRTAGNTIYF.

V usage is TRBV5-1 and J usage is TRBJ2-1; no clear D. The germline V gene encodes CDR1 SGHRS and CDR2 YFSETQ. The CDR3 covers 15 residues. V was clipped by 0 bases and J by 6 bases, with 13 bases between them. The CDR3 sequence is CASSLGSSLLNEQFF. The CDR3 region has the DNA TGCGCCAGCAGCTTGGGGAGCTCCCTCCTCAATGAGCAGTTCTTC.

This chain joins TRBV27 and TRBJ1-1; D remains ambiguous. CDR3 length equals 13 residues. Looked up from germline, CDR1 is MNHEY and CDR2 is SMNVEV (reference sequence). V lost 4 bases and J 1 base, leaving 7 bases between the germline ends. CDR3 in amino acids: CASSYAPNTEAFF. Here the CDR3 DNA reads TGTGCCAGCAGTTATGCACCGAACACTGAAGCTTTCTTT.